One sample yielded the 25 T cell receptor beta chains listed below, sequenced in a study of early T cells in non-severe SARS-CoV-2 infection. TCRdb fed the 5' RACE reads into MiXCR, producing one record per CDR3 protein. Among some 23,000 distinct CDR3 sequences, about 5.1% were seen once, and the ten largest hold about 10%. The sequencing sample was made of whole blood. The receptors here all came from an adult who was a healthcare worker with PCR-confirmed SARS-CoV-2 infection or an uninfected control (not recorded which).

This clonotype was observed at least ten times. This chain links TRBV5-1 with TRBJ2-2, with 12 bases that match TRBD2. V trimming: 7 bases; J trimming: 3 bases; junction bases outside the gene matches: 4. This CDR3 contains 15 residues. Germline CDR1 and CDR2: SGHRS and YFSETQ. The CDR3 DNA is TGCGCCAGCTCACTAGCGGGAGGCGACACCGGGGAGCTGTTTTTT. Encoded protein: CASSLAGGDTGELFF.

This clonotype was seen repeatedly, ten times or more. The V call is TRBV20-1, the J call TRBJ1-2; tentative D call: TRBD1 (5 bases). Germline lookup yields CDR1 DFQATT and CDR2 SNEGSKA (reference sequence). This CDR3 region has 11 residues. The V end lost 3 bases, the J end lost 7 bases, and 9 bases lay between the germline ends. In DNA form, the CDR3 reads TGCAGTGCTAGTTGGGGGTCTGGCTACACCTTC. Its protein product is CSASWGSGYTF.

This clonotype was observed at least ten times. The chain joins TRBV29-1 to TRBJ2-1; TRBD1 aligns across 7 bases. The V and J ends lost 5 bases and 2 bases, in that order; junction bases with no gene match: 3. Germline assignment: CDR1 SQVTM and CDR2 ANQGSEA. The CDR3 runs to 13 residues. CDR3 nucleotide sequence: TGCAGCGTTCCGGGACAGCCCTACAATGAGCAGTTCTTC. It yields the protein CSVPGQPYNEQFF.

This clonotype has at least ten counts. This rearrangement joins TRBV29-1 to TRBJ2-1, with 9 positions matching TRBD1. Trimming cost V 7 bases and J 2 bases; bases outside gene matches: 6. Germline CDR1 reads SQVTM; CDR2 reads ANQGSEA. The CDR3 has 14 residues. CDR3 DNA sequence: TGCAGCGCGGTCGGACAGGGGACCTACAATGAGCAGTTCTTC. Translating it yields CSAVGQGTYNEQFF.

The rearrangement uses TRBV20-1 and TRBJ2-7; D might be TRBD1 or TRBD2, each matching 5 bases. CDR3 length equals 15 residues. V lost 0 bases to trimming and J lost 2 bases, with 14 bases between them. CDR1 and CDR2 from the germline V gene are DFQATT and SNEGSKA (reference sequence). The CDR3 DNA is TGCAGTGCTAGAGATGTAGGGACCGCAACCTACGAGCAGTACTTC. This translates into CSARDVGTATYEQYF.

This clonotype was seen more than once but under ten times. This sequence joins TRBV5-1 and TRBJ2-7; D perhaps matches TRBD1 (6 bases). The CDR3 is 16 amino acids. Germline V gives CDR1 SGHRS, CDR2 YFSETQ. Trimming took 1 base from V and 2 from J, leaving 16 bases between them. The CDR3 DNA is TGCGCCAGCAGCTTGAGGCCATCAGGGGCGCCCTACGAGCAGTACTTC. Translating it yields CASSLRPSGAPYEQYF.

This clonotype was found many times. The chain uses TRBV4-3 and TRBJ2-5; TRBD2 agrees at 8 bases. Trimming cost V 1 base and J 4 bases; bases outside gene matches: 5. Germline-derived CDR1 and CDR2 are LGHNA and YSLEER. This CDR3 is 15 amino acids long. The CDR3 protein is CASSQVAGRGETQYF. The CDR3 coding sequence is TGCGCCAGCAGCCAAGTAGCGGGGCGCGGAGAGACCCAGTACTTC.

This clonotype was detected a few times. The chain employs TRBV13 and TRBJ1-2, with 10 bases lining up with TRBD1. Germline values: CDR1 PRHDT, CDR2 FYEKMQ (reference sequence). This CDR3 region has 18 residues. V shed 0 bases and J 4 bases; nucleotides not matched to a gene: 11. CDR3 sequence (DNA): TGTGCCAGCAGCTTAGGTACCCCGAAGGACAGGGGGGTCTATGGCTACACCTTC. Protein sequence: CASSLGTPKDRGVYGYTF. The whole variable domain, filled in from reference TRBV13 and TRBJ1-2, reads AAGVIQSPRHLIKEKRETATLKCYPIPRHDTVYWYQQGPGQDPQFLISFYEKMQSDKGSIPDRFSAQQFSDYHSELNMSSLELGDSALYFCASSLGTPKDRGVYGYTFGSGTRLTVV.

This clonotype was observed at least ten times. The V gene is TRBV7-9, the J gene TRBJ1-1, with unresolved D. Germline V gene lookup returns CDR1 SEHNR and CDR2 FQNEAQ (reference sequence). The length of the CDR3 is 15 residues. Trimming took off 3 bases at V and 2 bases at J, with 13 bases between the two ends. CDR3 protein: CASSLMSGVNTEAFF. CDR3 sequence (DNA): TGTGCCAGCAGCTTGATGTCAGGAGTTAACACTGAAGCTTTCTTT.

Ten or more counts support this clonotype. This chain links TRBV4-1 with TRBJ1-3; D remains ambiguous. The germline V gene encodes CDR1 MGHRA and CDR2 YSYEKL. With 0 bases removed from V and 0 bases from J, the gap between germline ends came to 9 bases. The CDR3 sequence is 16 residues long. CDR3 sequence reads: CASSQDVGDSGNTIYF. The DNA of the CDR3 is TGCGCCAGCAGCCAAGATGTCGGAGACTCTGGAAACACCATATATTTT.

This chain links TRBV11-2 with TRBJ2-3; D not certain. This CDR3 region has 13 residues. The V gene lost 6 bases and the J gene lost 0 bases, with 7 bases spanning the gap. Germline V gene sequence: CDR1 SGHAT, CDR2 FQNNGV. This CDR3 is CASRTSSTDTQYF. In nucleotides, the CDR3 is TGTGCCAGCAGGACTTCTAGCACAGATACGCAGTATTTT.

This clonotype was seen many times. The chain employs TRBV7-2 and TRBJ2-1; TRBD2 aligns across 9 bases. The junction had 2 bases not matched to a gene; V was cut back by 1 base and J by 4 bases. The CDR3 contains 15 residues. Germline-derived CDR1 and CDR2 are SGHTA and FQGNSA. The CDR3 coding sequence is TGTGCCAGCAGCTTAGTAGCGGGAGAGTACAATGAGCAGTTCTTC. Its protein is CASSLVAGEYNEQFF.

This clonotype was found a few times. A much larger clone sits a single nucleotide away, making a read error possible. This chain uses TRBV19 with TRBJ2-1; 8 nucleotides agree with TRBD2. The CDR3 sequence is 13 residues long. Per the germline V gene, CDR1 is LNHDA and CDR2 is SQIVND (reference sequence). The CDR3 sequence: CVSSGLDYNEQFF. CDR3 coding DNA: TGTGTCAGTTCGGGACTAGACTACAATGAGCAGTTCTTC.

This clonotype was seen many times. CDR3 sequence (DNA): TGTGCCAGCAGCTTGGGTGGGGCCCAGTACTTC. Its translation: CASSLGGAQYF. The chain combines TRBV13 with TRBJ2-5, with D hard to call. V lost 3 bases and J lost 9, with 8 bases in between. The length of the CDR3 is 11 residues. In germline, CDR1 is PRHDT, CDR2 FYEKMQ (reference sequence).

This clonotype was observed a few times. The chain has TRBV28 and TRBJ2-7, with D uncertain. The germline V gene has CDR1 MDHEN and CDR2 SYDVKM. The CDR3 is 11 residues long. V was cut by 3 bases and J by 7 bases, with 7 bases left in between. CDR3 DNA sequence: TGTGCCAGCAGTTTTGTTTATGAGCAGTACTTC. As protein: CASSFVYEQYF.

By share, this clonotype counts as medium-sized. The chain has TRBV12-3 or TRBV12-4 and TRBJ2-2; 8 bases agree with TRBD1. The J segment lost 13 bases and the V segment lost 6 bases, leaving 7 bases of the junction unmatched. The CDR3 is 12 amino acids. CDR3 sequence reads: CASSPGTGALFF. DNA for the CDR3: TGTGCCAGCAGCCCCGGGACAGGCGCGCTGTTTTTT.

This clonotype was counted many times. The chain joins TRBV12-3 or TRBV12-4 to TRBJ1-2; D perhaps matches TRBD1 (5 bases). V shed 4 bases and J shed 6 bases, with 21 bases lying between them. The CDR3 totals 16 residues. The CDR3 coding sequence is TGTGCCAGCAGTTACGTCCCCCCCGGTGGGGACGATGGCTACACCTTC. Encoded protein: CASSYVPPGGDDGYTF.

There are many counts of this clonotype. The gene calls are TRBV18 and TRBJ2-7; D possibly corresponds to TRBD1 (5 bases). V was cut by 0 bases and J by 3 bases, with 9 bases left in between. The CDR3 spans 14 residues. Germline V gives CDR1 KGHSH, CDR2 LQKENI. CDR3: CASSPPDSYYEQYF. CDR3 DNA: TGTGCCAGCTCACCACCAGACAGCTACTACGAGCAGTACTTC.

This clonotype was observed a few times. The J gene is TRBJ2-7, the V gene TRBV28; 12 bases fit TRBD2. The germline CDR1 and CDR2 sequences are MDHEN and SYDVKM. This CDR3 has 18 residues. With 8 bases clipped from V and 7 bases from J, the junction kept 21 bases outside the gene matches. CDR3 amino acids: CASSTRGKTSGGYKEQYF. CDR3 bases: TGTGCCAGCTCCACCCGTGGGAAGACTAGCGGGGGTTATAAGGAGCAGTACTTC. The full variable domain, in which reference TRBV28 and TRBJ2-7 provide the parts outside the CDR3, is DVKVTQSSRYLVKRTGEKVFLECVQDMDHENMFWYRQDPGLGLRLIYFSYDVKMKEKGDIPEGYSVSREKKERFSLILESASTNQTSMYLCASSTRGKTSGGYKEQYFGPGTRLTVT.

A note on this clonotype: Being one base from a much bigger clone, this may be a read error. This chain links TRBV6-5 with TRBJ2-7; a possible D gene is TRBD1 (6 bases). The J call may be incorrect, as the DNA end agrees better with TRBJ2-1. From germline, CDR1 is MNHEY and CDR2 SVGAGI. The CDR3 runs to 13 residues. The CDR3 reads CASSLTGPYEQFF. The CDR3 DNA is TGTGCCAGCAGTTTGACAGGACCATACGAGCAGTTCTTC.

The chain is built from TRBV4-3 and TRBJ2-5; no clear D. The CDR3 covers 15 residues. Trimming removed 0 bases from V and 3 bases from J, with 11 bases in between. Germline V lookup: CDR1 LGHNA, CDR2 YSLEER. As DNA, the CDR3 is TGCGCCAGCAGCCAAGATAGTGGGCCAGAAGAGACCCAGTACTTC. This gives the protein CASSQDSGPEETQYF.

This clonotype showed up many times. The chain combines TRBV10-3 with TRBJ1-5; TRBD1 matches 9 bases. CDR1 and CDR2 from the germline V gene are ENHRY and SYGVKD. V gave up 10 bases and J gave up 6 bases; unmatched junction bases: 13. The CDR3 length is 15 residues. CDR3 bases: TGTGCCACCTTACCGGGACAGGGTTTAGGTCAGCCCCAGCATTTT. This gives the protein CATLPGQGLGQPQHF.

This clonotype was detected many times. The chain employs TRBV18 and TRBJ2-5; D gene unclear. Germline assignment: CDR1 KGHSH and CDR2 LQKENI. The V end was cut by 5 bases, the J end by 3 bases, with 10 bases between. CDR3 length: 13 amino acids. CDR3 in DNA: TGTGCCAGCTCAAAGACAAACAAAGAGACCCAGTACTTC. This gives the protein CASSKTNKETQYF.

This clonotype was seen repeatedly, ten times or more. The chain links TRBV4-3 to TRBJ1-2; 7 bases match TRBD1. Germline lookup yields CDR1 LGHNA and CDR2 YSLEER. With 4 bases clipped from V and 0 bases from J, the junction kept 2 bases outside the gene matches. This CDR3 has 14 residues. CDR3 nucleotide sequence: TGCGCCAGCAGCCCGGGACAGACTAACTATGGCTACACCTTC. It is translated as CASSPGQTNYGYTF.

About this clonotype itself: This may be a read error, as it is one base from a much larger clone. The genes are TRBV4-3 and TRBJ2-3; 9 bases match TRBD2. This CDR3 contains 14 residues. Germline-derived CDR1 and CDR2 are LGHNA and YSLEER. The CDR3 DNA reads TGCGCCAGCAGCCCGGGGACTAGCCCAGATACGCGGTATTTT. Translation gives CASSPGTSPDTRYF.